What follows are 26 T cell receptor beta chains derived from one specimen sequenced in a study of cytomegalovirus exposure and HLA in healthy donors. The study ran its PCR with 60 Vbeta and 13 Jbeta primers. The protocol was immunoSEQ multiplex PCR, while the TCRdb copy is restricted to in-frame clones and leaves out a portion. The profile shows some 90,000 clones, approximately 80% of them singletons. The sample was PBMCs. The receptor set was obtained from a woman in her 70s in good health and CMV-seropositive.

The chain joins TRBV6-5 to TRBJ1-3, with D perhaps matching TRBD1 (5 bases). The CDR3 has 14 residues. CDR1 and CDR2 from the germline V gene are MNHEY and SVGAGI. V gave up 4 bases and J gave up 2 bases, with 9 bases separating them. DNA for the CDR3: TGTGCCAGCAGTTTCGGCAGGGCTGGAAACACCATATATTTT. Translation gives CASSFGRAGNTIYF.

This chain uses TRBV6-4 with TRBJ2-1; 8 bases align to TRBD1. The CDR3 spans 15 residues. Looked up from germline, CDR1 is MRHNA and CDR2 is SNTAGT. J lost 7 bases, V lost 6 bases, and 11 bases had no gene match. The CDR3 DNA sequence: TGTGCCAGCAGGTTAGACAGGGGTAGGTGGAATGAGCAGTTCTTC. This gives the protein CASRLDRGRWNEQFF.

This clone has just a few counts. This chain connects TRBV5-1 to TRBJ2-7; D is undetermined. The CDR3 consists of 14 residues. V was shortened by 2 bases and J by 0 bases, with 9 bases between the two germline ends. Germline CDR1 reads SGHRS; CDR2 reads YFSETQ. The CDR3 is CASSFFESSYEQYF. In DNA, the CDR3 is TGCGCCAGCAGCTTTTTTGAGAGCTCCTACGAGCAGTACTTC.

V gene TRBV2 combines with J gene TRBJ1-1; 11 bases map to TRBD1. The CDR3 spans 14 residues. Germline V gives CDR1 SNHLY, CDR2 FYNNEI. Germline trimming cut 4 bases from V and 6 bases from J; bases unmatched to any gene: 4. The CDR3 here is CASSGGTGGSEAFF. CDR3 in DNA: TGTGCCAGCAGTGGCGGGACAGGGGGATCTGAAGCTTTCTTT.

The chain recombines TRBV4-1 with TRBJ2-4; TRBD2 aligns across 7 bases. V dropped 0 bases and J dropped 2; count of bases not matched to a gene: 7. Germline V gene lookup returns CDR1 MGHRA and CDR2 YSYEKL. This CDR3 region has 17 residues. The CDR3 region is CASSQDPTSESKNIQYF. The CDR3 DNA reads TGCGCCAGCAGCCAAGATCCCACTAGCGAGTCCAAAAACATTCAGTACTTC.

The table lists this clone with a few counts. The rearrangement joins TRBV14 to TRBJ1-1, with D possibly matching TRBD1 (6 bases). This CDR3 contains 13 residues. Germline V gives CDR1 SGHDN, CDR2 FVKESK. V lost 4 bases to trimming and J lost 11 bases, with 17 bases between them. CDR3 residues: CASSRTAPGRAFF. The CDR3 DNA follows: TGTGCCAGCAGCCGGACAGCCCCAGGACGGGCTTTCTTT.

The CDR3 protein is CASSLPGGTAFF. In nucleotides, the CDR3 is TGTGCCAGTAGTCTACCGGGAGGGACGGCTTTCTTT. The chain has TRBV19 and TRBJ1-1; D perhaps matches TRBD1 (5 bases). The V end was cut by 5 bases, the J end by 11 bases, with 15 bases between. This CDR3 has 12 residues. Germline lookup yields CDR1 LNHDA and CDR2 SQIVND (reference sequence).

The genes are TRBV7-9 and TRBJ2-1; 11 nucleotides agree with TRBD2. The germline V gene encodes CDR1 SEHNR and CDR2 FQNEAQ (reference sequence). The CDR3 spans 19 residues. Losses at the gene ends were 3 bases for V and 2 bases for J; bases not matched to a gene: 12. The CDR3: CASSFRAGTSGKTYNEQFF. As DNA, the CDR3 is TGTGCCAGCAGCTTTAGGGCCGGGACTAGCGGAAAGACCTACAATGAGCAGTTCTTC.

This clone was found once. The chain links TRBV5-5 to TRBJ2-5; possibly TRBD2 for D (5 bases). This CDR3 has 16 amino acids. Germline-derived CDR1 and CDR2 are SGHKS and YYEKEE (reference sequence). V gave up 6 bases and J gave up 0 bases, with 18 bases separating them. The CDR3 region has the DNA TGTGCCAGCACCCTCTTCAGCGGACCGTACCAAGAGACCCAGTACTTC. Translated, it gives CASTLFSGPYQETQYF.

This clone has just a few counts. The rearrangement joins TRBV5-1 to TRBJ2-7; 8 bases map to TRBD1. Germline assignment: CDR1 SGHRS and CDR2 YFSETQ. V was clipped by 1 base and J by 6 bases; unmatched bases: 9. The CDR3 has 15 residues. The CDR3 coding sequence is TGCGCCAGCAGCTTGACGGGACAGGTATTTGGCGAGCAGTACTTC. Translation gives CASSLTGQVFGEQYF.

The rearrangement uses TRBV7-2 and TRBJ2-5, with TRBD2 identical over 10 bases. The DNA end lines up better with TRBJ2-7; the J call may be wrong. The CDR3 has 16 amino acids. Germline V lookup: CDR1 SGHTA, CDR2 FQGNSA. CDR3 in DNA: TGTGCCAGCAGCTTGGGCGCTAGCGGGGGTTCCTACGAGCAGTACTTC. It specifies CASSLGASGGSYEQYF.

The genes are TRBV27 and TRBJ2-1, with TRBD1 as a possible D gene (6 bases). In germline, CDR1 is MNHEY, CDR2 SMNVEV (reference sequence). Trimming left V 2 bases short and J 4 bases short, with 9 bases between. This CDR3 is built from 14 residues. The CDR3 is CASSLRGIYNEQFF. In nucleotides, the CDR3 is TGTGCCAGCAGTTTAAGGGGGATATACAATGAGCAGTTCTTC.

The chain recombines TRBV7-9 with TRBJ2-5; 10 bases match TRBD2. This CDR3 comprises 16 residues. The V gene's germline CDR1 is SEHNR and CDR2 FQNEAQ (reference sequence). Trimming took 5 bases from V and 2 from J; bases not matched to a gene: 8. The CDR3 DNA follows: TGTGCCAGCAGCCCCCTGACTAGCGGGCCTCAAGAGACCCAGTACTTC. It codes for CASSPLTSGPQETQYF.

This chain connects TRBV30 to TRBJ2-7; D uncertain. This CDR3 contains 12 residues. The V end was cut by 4 bases, the J end by 7 bases, with 14 bases between. Germline lookup yields CDR1 GTSNPN and CDR2 SVGIG (reference sequence). Written as DNA, the CDR3 is TGTGCCTGGATAGACACGAGATGGGAGCAGTACTTC. Encoded protein: CAWIDTRWEQYF. The whole variable domain, remainder taken from reference TRBV30 and TRBJ2-7, is SQTIHQWPATLVQPVGSPLSLECTVEGTSNPNLYWYRQAAGRGLQLLFYSVGIGQISSEVPQNLSASRPQDRQFILSSKKLLLSDSGFYLCAWIDTRWEQYFGPGTRLTVT.

This sequence joins TRBV11-3 and TRBJ2-7, with unresolved D. Trimming removed 1 base at V and 6 bases at J, with 13 bases between. The length of the CDR3 is 14 residues. Germline V gene data show CDR1 as SGHNT and CDR2 as YENEEA. CDR3 DNA sequence: TGTGCCAGCAGCTTAGGGGCCGTATACGCCGAGCAGTACTTC. Its protein is CASSLGAVYAEQYF.

The chain joins TRBV7-9 to TRBJ2-3; D may be TRBD1 (5 bases). Germline-derived CDR1 and CDR2 are SEHNR and FQNEAQ (reference sequence). This CDR3 is built from 14 residues. The ends were cut back, 3 bases at V and 0 bases at J, with 7 bases in the middle. The CDR3 loop reads CASSFDSSTDTQYF. CDR3 in DNA: TGTGCCAGCAGCTTTGACAGTAGCACAGATACGCAGTATTTT.

This rearrangement joins TRBV7-9 to TRBJ1-1; 7 nucleotides agree with TRBD1. The CDR3 sequence is 15 residues long. The germline gives CDR1 SEHNR, CDR2 FQNEAQ (reference sequence). The V segment lost 5 bases and the J segment 4 bases; nucleotides outside the gene matches: 10. The CDR3 here is CASSTRMTGTTEAFF. The CDR3 nucleotides read TGTGCCAGCAGCACGAGAATGACAGGGACCACTGAAGCTTTCTTT.

The gene calls are TRBV7-9 and TRBJ1-4; unclear D gene. Trimming took 5 bases from V and 8 from J, leaving 21 bases between them. The V gene's germline CDR1 is SEHNR and CDR2 FQNEAQ (reference sequence). The CDR3 has 16 amino acids. The chain's CDR3 is CASSPQANRKKEKLFF. The CDR3 DNA reads as TGTGCCAGCAGCCCCCAGGCGAACCGAAAAAAGGAAAAACTGTTTTTT.

In DNA form, the CDR3 reads TGCGCCAGCAGCTTGGAAGGACACCCCTACGAGCAGTACTTC. Its translation is CASSLEGHPYEQYF. The J gene is TRBJ2-7, the V gene TRBV5-1, with D perhaps TRBD1 (5 bases). V dropped 0 bases and J dropped 2 bases, with 9 bases sitting between them. There are 14 residues in the CDR3. CDR1 is SGHRS and CDR2 is YFSETQ in the germline V gene.

CDR3 in amino acids: CASSSGGGDETQYF. The CDR3 region has the DNA TGTGCCAGCAGCTCGGGGGGGGGTGACGAGACCCAGTACTTC. The rearrangement joins TRBV5-4 to TRBJ2-5, with TRBD2 matching 8 bases. This CDR3 has 14 residues. The V segment lost 3 bases and the J segment 5 bases; nucleotides outside the gene matches: 6. The germline V gene encodes CDR1 SGHNT and CDR2 YYREEE (reference sequence).

The rearrangement links TRBV6-1 to TRBJ1-5, with D perhaps TRBD1 (5 bases). Germline V lookup: CDR1 MNHNS, CDR2 SASEGT. The V gene lost 2 bases and the J gene lost 1 base, with 9 bases spanning the gap. The CDR3 runs to 15 residues. The CDR3: CASSERGLSNQPQHF. The CDR3 DNA follows: TGTGCCAGCAGTGAACGGGGGTTGAGCAATCAGCCCCAGCATTTT.

This rearrangement joins TRBV7-3 to TRBJ2-5; 9 bases agree with TRBD2. Germline CDR1 SGHTA, CDR2 FQGTGA. The V segment lost 2 bases and the J segment 5 bases; nucleotides outside the gene matches: 6. The CDR3 covers 15 residues. DNA for the CDR3: TGTGCCAGCAGCTTAGAAGCGGGAGGATGGGAGACCCAGTACTTC. It specifies CASSLEAGGWETQYF. Filled out from reference TRBV7-3 and TRBJ2-5, the complete variable domain reads GAGVSQTPSNKVTEKGKYVELRCDPISGHTALYWYRQSLGQGPEFLIYFQGTGAADDSGLPNDRFFAVRPEGSVSTLKIQRTERGDSAVYLCASSLEAGGWETQYFGPGTRLLVL.

The chain recombines TRBV4-2 with TRBJ2-7, with TRBD2 matching 11 bases. The CDR3 runs to 14 residues. The germline CDR1 and CDR2 sequences are LGHNA and YNFKEQ. The V gene end was trimmed by 1 base and the J gene end by 5 bases; junction bases not matched to a gene: 1. The CDR3 protein is CASSQVAGGDEQYF. The CDR3 region has the DNA TGTGCCAGCAGCCAAGTAGCGGGAGGGGACGAGCAGTACTTC.

This chain links TRBV18 with TRBJ2-4; 10 bases are a match to TRBD2. Germline CDR1 KGHSH, CDR2 LQKENI. V was pared by 4 bases and J by 5 bases, with 5 bases of the junction left unmatched. This CDR3 is 15 amino acids long. DNA of the CDR3: TGTGCCAGCTCACTACTAGCGGGAACTGAAAACATTCAGTACTTC. Translated: CASSLLAGTENIQYF.

The V call is TRBV7-8, the J call TRBJ1-1, with D possibly TRBD1 on 6 matching bases. V was trimmed by 6 bases and J by 7 bases, leaving 18 bases between them. Germline assignment: CDR1 SGHVS and CDR2 FQNEAQ. The CDR3 length is 14 residues. The CDR3: CASSFSGGAFEAFF. In DNA, the CDR3 is TGTGCCAGCAGTTTCTCCGGGGGGGCGTTTGAAGCTTTCTTT.

With respect to this clone: Its ends do not fully match the called genes, so a read error is possible. The chain combines TRBV9 with TRBJ2-7, with TRBD1 matching over 7 bases. Germline CDR1 SGDLS, CDR2 YYNGEE. CDR3 length: 12 residues. The CDR3 DNA reads as TGTGCCAGCAGCCCGCCGAGGGGGCGACTTTGGTTC. It encodes CASSPPRGRLWF.